This T cell receptor beta chain was sequenced during a study of T cells after somatic rescue of genetic block. Measured with immunoSEQ multiplex PCR; TCRdb has only the in-frame clones, and not every one. The table shows about 72,000 clones, with just over 90% occurring only once. The sequenced material came from peripheral blood mononuclear cells (PBMCs). The receptor was isolated from a man in his thirties or forties.

CDR3 nucleotides: TGTGCCATCAGCGAAGGACAGGGGCTAACGAGCAATCAGCCCCAGCATTTT. It encodes CAISEGQGLTSNQPQHF. The chain has TRBV10-3 and TRBJ1-5; 9 bases line up with TRBD1. The CDR3 extends over 17 amino acids. Germline V gene data show CDR1 as ENHRY and CDR2 as SYGVKD. V shed 6 bases and J 1 base; nucleotides not matched to a gene: 10.